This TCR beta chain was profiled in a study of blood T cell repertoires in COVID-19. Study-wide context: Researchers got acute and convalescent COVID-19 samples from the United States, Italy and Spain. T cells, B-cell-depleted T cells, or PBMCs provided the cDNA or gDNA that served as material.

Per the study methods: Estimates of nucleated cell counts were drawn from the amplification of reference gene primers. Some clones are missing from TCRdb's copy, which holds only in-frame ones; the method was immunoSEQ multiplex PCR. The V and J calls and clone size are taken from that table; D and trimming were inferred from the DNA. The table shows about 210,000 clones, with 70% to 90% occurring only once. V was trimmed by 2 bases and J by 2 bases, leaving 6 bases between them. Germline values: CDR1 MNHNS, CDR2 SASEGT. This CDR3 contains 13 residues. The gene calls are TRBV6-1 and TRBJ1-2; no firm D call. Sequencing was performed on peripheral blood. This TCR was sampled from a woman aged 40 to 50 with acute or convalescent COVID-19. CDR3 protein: CASSESGNYGYTF. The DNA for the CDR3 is TGTGCCAGCAGTGAATCCGGGAACTATGGCTACACCTTC.